A selection of T cell receptor beta chains follows, all from one sample in a study of blood T cell repertoires in COVID-19. Clones were read by immunoSEQ multiplex PCR, and TCRdb kept only the in-frame ones, dropping some. The sample gives around 370,000 clones, more than 75% of which show up once; about 6% is in the top ten. The source material was peripheral blood. The receptors shown here come from a woman between 45 and 65 years old with COVID-19, enrolled during active disease. CDR3s include the opening cysteine and the closing phenylalanine or tryptophan. Each record gives: V gene, CDR3 protein.

v_call: TRBV6-5
cdr3_aa: CASSYSAKNIQYF

v_call: TRBV19
cdr3_aa: CASTPGTSGRNYEQYF

v_call: TRBV27
cdr3_aa: CASTTSRDWYTGELFF

v_call: TRBV30
cdr3_aa: CAWVRVRGLETEAFF

v_call: TRBV6-5
cdr3_aa: CASSYSFPVERQPQHF

v_call: TRBV27
cdr3_aa: CASSLARQGGVGGYTF

v_call: TRBV6-5
cdr3_aa: CASSYSTSSGYGYTF

v_call: TRBV10-1
cdr3_aa: CASSEGTSGSTDTQYF

v_call: TRBV9
cdr3_aa: CASSVEGRGGRAEKQFF

v_call: TRBV14
cdr3_aa: CASSIRTTYNTEAFF

v_call: TRBV27
cdr3_aa: CASRLGGSNTEAFF

v_call: TRBV7-3
cdr3_aa: CASSRTSGRTTDTQYF

v_call: TRBV25-1
cdr3_aa: CASSEYVGTFDEQYF

v_call: TRBV7-3
cdr3_aa: CASSSRRENTEAFF

v_call: TRBV29-1
cdr3_aa: CSGLAGGTDTQYF

v_call: TRBV30
cdr3_aa: CAWSIGAEQYF

v_call: TRBV4-1
cdr3_aa: CASSRPGQGHYGYTF

v_call: TRBV6-2/TRBV6-3
cdr3_aa: CASSYLGASNQPQHF

v_call: TRBV5-1
cdr3_aa: CASRNGLAGGFTGELFF

v_call: TRBV19
cdr3_aa: CASSYPQGRDEKLFF

v_call: TRBV15
cdr3_aa: CATSRGRAGIYEQYF

v_call: TRBV19
cdr3_aa: CASSSGISNQPQHF

v_call: TRBV6-6
cdr3_aa: CATSGTGPYEQYF

v_call: TRBV30
cdr3_aa: CAWSKGGGNYGYTF

v_call: TRBV6-5
cdr3_aa: CASRRGDRGADTQYF

v_call: TRBV11-3
cdr3_aa: CASTLLAGGYEQFF

v_call: TRBV2
cdr3_aa: CASRVEHHSNQPQHF

v_call: TRBV9
cdr3_aa: CASSPQALGGNEQFF

v_call: TRBV27
cdr3_aa: CASRSQSGLYYTF

v_call: TRBV24-1
cdr3_aa: CATSVLGQGDTDTQYF

v_call: TRBV24-1
cdr3_aa: CATSANWNTEAFF